This TCR beta chain was observed in a study of blood T cell repertoires in COVID-19. Across the study: Italy, Spain and the United States were the sources of the convalescent and acute COVID-19 samples.

Profiling relied on immunoSEQ multiplex PCR, and the TCRdb table lists in-frame clones only, not all of them. The sample holds 70,000 or so clones, more than 75% seen once. This receptor was taken from a woman of 80 years or more with active or convalescent COVID-19. Sample: peripheral blood.

CDR3 region: CASSASRRTEAFF. Written as DNA, the CDR3 is TGTGCCAGCAGTGCCTCAAGGAGGACTGAAGCTTTCTTT. This rearrangement joins TRBV12-3 or TRBV12-4 to TRBJ1-1; D remains ambiguous. Trimming took 5 bases from V and 5 from J, leaving 12 bases between them. The CDR3 runs 13 residues.